The rows below give T cell receptor beta chains drawn from one sample of a study of blood T cell repertoires in COVID-19. The method was immunoSEQ multiplex PCR; TCRdb's version includes in-frame clones alone and lacks a portion of them. The sample holds approximately 260,000 clones, roughly 89% seen once. What was sequenced was peripheral blood. These receptor sequences come from a woman between 35 and 50 years old who had recovered from COVID-19. CDR3s include the opening cysteine and the closing phenylalanine or tryptophan. Fields, in order: J gene, D gene, clone size, V gene, CDR3 DNA, CDR3 protein. The D gene is left open where the match is weak. Where a row states a size, it is once, few, many or the class of an expanded clone; other rows omit it.

J gene: TRBJ1-2; D gene: TRBD1; clone size: NA; V gene: TRBV5-5; CDR3 DNA: TGTGCCAGCAGCTCGCACTGGGGGGTGGACAGGGAAAGAGGCTACACCTTC; CDR3 protein: CASSSHWGVDRERGYTF
J gene: TRBJ2-3; D gene: TRBD2; clone size: NA; V gene: TRBV2; CDR3 DNA: TGTGTAGCGGGTCGCACAGATACGCAGTATTTT; CDR3 protein: CVAGRTDTQYF
J gene: TRBJ1-6; D gene: NA; clone size: NA; V gene: TRBV11-2; CDR3 DNA: TGTGCCAGCAGCTTATTGACGGGGTTGAATTCACCCCTCCACTTT; CDR3 protein: CASSLLTGLNSPLHF
J gene: TRBJ1-1; D gene: TRBD1; clone size: NA; V gene: TRBV6-5; CDR3 DNA: TGTGCCAGCAGTTCTCGACAGGGGGGCACTGAAGCTTTCTTT; CDR3 protein: CASSSRQGGTEAFF
J gene: TRBJ1-4; D gene: NA; clone size: NA; V gene: TRBV19; CDR3 DNA: TGTGCCAGTAGTACTCAGGGGATTAATGAAAAACTGTTTTTT; CDR3 protein: CASSTQGINEKLFF
J gene: TRBJ2-5; D gene: NA; clone size: NA; V gene: TRBV28; CDR3 DNA: TGTGCCAGCAGTTTGGGGTCGCAGGGACTGGAGACCCAGTACTTC; CDR3 protein: CASSLGSQGLETQYF
J gene: TRBJ2-5; D gene: TRBD2; clone size: NA; V gene: TRBV11-2; CDR3 DNA: TGTGCCAGCAGCGAACTAGCGGGAGTAGGTCTGGAGACCCAGTACTTC; CDR3 protein: CASSELAGVGLETQYF
J gene: TRBJ2-3; D gene: TRBD2; clone size: NA; V gene: TRBV6-4; CDR3 DNA: TGTGCCAGCGAGACTAGCGGGAGTGACCGCACAGATACGCAGTATTTT; CDR3 protein: CASETSGSDRTDTQYF
J gene: TRBJ1-5; D gene: TRBD1; clone size: NA; V gene: TRBV19; CDR3 DNA: TGTGCCAGTAGTCCCTCCCCGGACAGGTATCAGCCCCAGCATTTT; CDR3 protein: CASSPSPDRYQPQHF
J gene: TRBJ2-1; D gene: TRBD2; clone size: NA; V gene: TRBV29-1; CDR3 DNA: TGCAGCGTCGTTACGGGGGGGAACTACAATGAGCAGTTCTTC; CDR3 protein: CSVVTGGNYNEQFF
J gene: TRBJ1-5; D gene: NA; clone size: NA; V gene: TRBV6-1; CDR3 DNA: TGTGCCAGCAGTGAACGGGTCAATCAGCCCCAGCATTTT; CDR3 protein: CASSERVNQPQHF
J gene: TRBJ1-1; D gene: NA; clone size: once; V gene: TRBV7-3; CDR3 DNA: TGTGCCAGCAGCCTGAGAGAGGACATTTCAGAAGCTTTCTTT; CDR3 protein: CASSLREDISEAFF
J gene: TRBJ1-2; D gene: NA; clone size: NA; V gene: TRBV27; CDR3 DNA: TGTGCCAGCAGTTTAGAAGGGGGAAGGAACTATGGCTACACCTTC; CDR3 protein: CASSLEGGRNYGYTF
J gene: TRBJ2-2; D gene: NA; clone size: once; V gene: TRBV10-3; CDR3 DNA: TGTGCCATCAGAGAACCAGGACAGGGAGGGGCCGGGGAGCTGTTTTTT; CDR3 protein: CAIREPGQGGAGELFF
J gene: TRBJ2-3; D gene: NA; clone size: once; V gene: TRBV18; CDR3 DNA: TGTGCCAGCTCACCAACAGGGTGGAAAGATACGCAGTATTTT; CDR3 protein: CASSPTGWKDTQYF